The 12 T cell receptor beta chains below were found in one sample sequenced in a study of T cell responses to AZD1222 COVID-19 vaccine. Using immunoSEQ multiplex PCR, the repertoire was profiled, and TCRdb retains in-frame clones only, with some absent. The table shows under 150,000 clones, with around 94% occurring only once. Source: peripheral blood, taken 28 days after the second AZD1222 dose. All receptors derive from an adult who received the AZD1222 COVID-19 vaccine.

This clone was picked up one time. V and J are TRBV7-9 and TRBJ1-1, with D possibly matching TRBD1 (5 bases). The V end was cut by 5 bases, the J end by 1 base, with 17 bases between. This CDR3 has 16 amino acids. Per germline, CDR1 SEHNR and CDR2 FQNEAQ (reference sequence). CDR3 nucleotides: TGTGCCAGCAGCCGAGCAATGGGGCCGGGGAACACTGAAGCTTTCTTT. Amino acids: CASSRAMGPGNTEAFF. The full variable domain, its missing parts supplied by reference TRBV7-9 and TRBJ1-1, is DTGVSQNPRHKITKRGQNVTFRCDPISEHNRLYWYRQTLGQGPEFLTYFQNEAQLEKSRLLSDRFSAERPKGSFSTLEIQRTEQGDSAMYLCASSRAMGPGNTEAFFGQGTRLTVV.

This sequence joins TRBV7-9 and TRBJ1-3, with 9 bases aligning to TRBD1. Germline V gene sequence: CDR1 SEHNR, CDR2 FQNEAQ (reference sequence). This CDR3 is built from 18 residues. Trimming at V came to 7 bases and at J to 0 bases, leaving 13 bases not matched to a gene. The CDR3 spells CASTPRGQGLSSGNTIYF. DNA for the CDR3: TGTGCCAGCACTCCCCGGGGACAGGGCCTGTCCTCTGGAAACACCATATATTTT.

The chain combines TRBV7-6 with TRBJ2-1; the D gene is possibly TRBD1 (6 bases). The CDR3 contains 16 residues. V shed 5 bases and J shed 1 base, with 15 bases lying between them. Germline CDR1 and CDR2: SGHVS and FNYEAQ. The DNA for the CDR3 is TGTGCCAGCAGCCCCCCGCTGCAGGGGTCCTACAATGAGCAGTTCTTC. Amino acid sequence: CASSPPLQGSYNEQFF.

The CDR3 region is CASSPPGPGNQPQHF. CDR3 nucleotides: TGTGCCAGCTCACCTCCGGGCCCGGGCAATCAGCCCCAGCATTTT. This chain joins TRBV18 and TRBJ1-5; no clear D. Germline V gene lookup returns CDR1 KGHSH and CDR2 LQKENI. Trimming shortened V by 3 bases and J by 2 bases, and 11 bases separated the two germline ends. The CDR3 runs to 15 residues.

The genes are TRBV9 and TRBJ2-3; 8 nucleotides agree with TRBD2. Germline values: CDR1 SGDLS, CDR2 YYNGEE. The CDR3 is 16 residues long. The V segment lost 0 bases and the J segment 2 bases; nucleotides outside the gene matches: 5. The CDR3 loop is CASSVEGSGDTDTQYF. The DNA for the CDR3 is TGTGCCAGCAGCGTAGAAGGTAGCGGGGACACAGATACGCAGTATTTT.

The chain joins TRBV6-5 to TRBJ1-2; D is unresolved. Germline CDR1 is MNHEY and CDR2 is SVGAGI. V lost 0 bases, J lost 3 bases, and 11 bases lay in between. The CDR3 is 15 amino acids. CDR3 sequence (DNA): TGTGCCAGCAGTTACTCATCACCCCTGGACTATGGCTACACCTTC. Its translation is CASSYSSPLDYGYTF.

The chain combines TRBV19 with TRBJ1-1; D unresolved. Germline assignment: CDR1 LNHDA and CDR2 SQIVND (reference sequence). V was shortened by 6 bases and J by 10 bases, with 12 bases between the two germline ends. The CDR3 has 11 amino acids. In DNA, the CDR3 is TGTGCCAGTAGCGGCGGGGATGGAGCTTTCTTT. Protein: CASSGGDGAFF.

This clone was observed a handful of times. The chain has TRBV11-2 and TRBJ1-1, with unresolved D. This CDR3 has 14 residues. Germline CDR1 reads SGHAT; CDR2 reads FQNNGV. V was clipped by 5 bases and J by 5 bases, with 15 bases between them. CDR3 in DNA: TGTGCCAGCAGCCAGGACGGCCCTAGGACTGAAGCTTTCTTT. Its protein product is CASSQDGPRTEAFF.

V usage is TRBV19 and J usage is TRBJ1-2; D uncertain. V was pared by 1 base and J by 4 bases, with 7 bases between. From germline, CDR1 is LNHDA and CDR2 SQIVND (reference sequence). This CDR3 region has 13 residues. The CDR3 region is CASSIVGLYGYTF. The CDR3 nucleotides read TGTGCCAGTAGTATAGTAGGTCTCTATGGCTACACCTTC.

J is TRBJ1-6 and V is TRBV7-9; perhaps TRBD1 as D (6 bases). V was trimmed by 5 bases and J by 10 bases, leaving 9 bases between them. Germline CDR1 SEHNR, CDR2 FQNEAQ (reference sequence). The CDR3 is made up of 12 amino acids. Here the CDR3 DNA reads TGTGCCAGCAGCCAAGACAGGTCACCCCTCCACTTT. Its translation: CASSQDRSPLHF. Drawing the rest from reference TRBV7-9 and TRBJ1-6, the complete variable domain is DTGVSQNPRHKITKRGQNVTFRCDPISEHNRLYWYRQTLGQGPEFLTYFQNEAQLEKSRLLSDRFSAERPKGSFSTLEIQRTEQGDSAMYLCASSQDRSPLHFGNGTRLTVT.

J is TRBJ2-1 and V is TRBV18; TRBD2 agrees at 10 bases. Germline V CDR1 and CDR2: KGHSH, LQKENI. V shed 3 bases, J shed 9 bases, and the junction held 11 bases outside the gene matches. The CDR3 totals 16 residues. Here the CDR3 DNA reads TGTGCCAGCTCACCGACTAGCGGGCCTACATGGGGTGAGCAGTTCTTC. Translating it yields CASSPTSGPTWGEQFF.

The chain is built from TRBV7-8 and TRBJ1-2; D gene ambiguous. The germline V gene has CDR1 SGHVS and CDR2 FQNEAQ. This CDR3 region has 12 residues. The V end lost 5 bases, the J end lost 5 bases, and 9 bases lay between the germline ends. The CDR3 region has the DNA TGTGCCAGCAGCCACGACGGTTATGGCTACACCTTC. Amino acids: CASSHDGYGYTF.